The 31 T cell receptor beta chains in this list originate from one sample, sequenced in a study of control samples from healthy donors and cancer patients. Libraries were prepared by immunoSEQ multiplex PCR; TCRdb keeps only in-frame clonotypes and omits some of them. The data hold 150,000 to 200,000 clones, with around 89% observed a single time. Sequenced sample: blood. These receptors all stem from a woman aged 45-65 years in good health.

Comment on this clone: Other DNA sequences in this sample translate to the same CDR3. The V gene is TRBV18, the J gene TRBJ1-1; 8 bases line up with TRBD1. The CDR3 consists of 14 residues. Germline V gives CDR1 KGHSH, CDR2 LQKENI. The ends lost 6 bases at V and 2 bases at J; junction bases unmatched: 5. CDR3 sequence: CASSPQGANTEAFF. DNA for the CDR3: TGTGCCAGCTCTCCGCAGGGGGCTAACACTGAAGCTTTCTTT.

The chain has TRBV7-9 and TRBJ1-4; D is unclear. The CDR3 length is 13 residues. Trimming shortened V by 5 bases and J by 0 bases, and 4 bases separated the two germline ends. The germline V gene encodes CDR1 SEHNR and CDR2 FQNEAQ (reference sequence). This CDR3 is CASSPPTNEKLFF. As DNA, the CDR3 is TGTGCCAGCAGCCCACCAACTAATGAAAAACTGTTTTTT.

CDR3 DNA sequence: TGTGCCAGCAGCTTAAGGGGGAGGAGGTCCGGGGAGACCCAGTACTTC. This gives the protein CASSLRGRRSGETQYF. J is TRBJ2-5 and V is TRBV7-3; D might be TRBD2 (6 bases). The CDR3 is 16 amino acids. V was pared by 1 base and J by 5 bases, with 17 bases between. The germline V gene has CDR1 SGHTA and CDR2 FQGTGA.

This rearrangement joins TRBV29-1 to TRBJ1-5, with D tentatively TRBD1 (5 bases). Trimming shortened V by 4 bases and J by 7 bases, and 17 bases separated the two germline ends. Germline V gene data show CDR1 as SQVTM and CDR2 as ANQGSEA. This CDR3 has 14 residues. CDR3 nucleotides: TGCAGCGTTGGCGGGACCCTGGGCGACCAGCCCCAGCATTTT. Protein: CSVGGTLGDQPQHF.

The chain has TRBV7-8 and TRBJ2-3; TRBD2 agrees at 9 bases. J gave up 2 bases and V 2 bases, and 5 bases lay outside the gene matches. The germline V gene has CDR1 SGHVS and CDR2 FQNEAQ. The CDR3 is 16 residues long. CDR3 sequence reads: CASSLKLAGFTDTQYF. DNA of the CDR3: TGTGCCAGCAGCTTAAAGCTAGCGGGATTCACAGATACGCAGTATTTT.

This clone has just a few counts. The chain carries TRBV28 and TRBJ1-6; D not resolved. V was shortened by 6 bases and J by 3 bases, with 9 bases between the two germline ends. CDR1 and CDR2 (germline): MDHEN, SYDVKM. This CDR3 spans 14 amino acids. CDR3 residues: CASSPGYYNSPLHF. In nucleotides, the CDR3 is TGTGCCAGCAGCCCAGGCTACTATAATTCACCCCTCCACTTT. The full variable domain, its missing parts supplied by reference TRBV28 and TRBJ1-6, is DVKVTQSSRYLVKRTGEKVFLECVQDMDHENMFWYRQDPGLGLRLIYFSYDVKMKEKGDIPEGYSVSREKKERFSLILESASTNQTSMYLCASSPGYYNSPLHFGNGTRLTVT.

The chain recombines TRBV24-1 with TRBJ2-1; tentative D call: TRBD2 (6 bases). Germline assignment: CDR1 KGHDR and CDR2 SFDVKD. This CDR3 contains 16 residues. Trimming cost V 3 bases and J 7 bases, with 18 bases left between them. This CDR3 is CATSDLGREGWNEQFF. CDR3 sequence (DNA): TGTGCCACCAGTGATCTTGGGCGGGAAGGCTGGAATGAGCAGTTCTTC.

The chain joins TRBV28 to TRBJ2-7, with 8 nucleotides matching TRBD1. CDR3 length: 16 amino acids. CDR1 and CDR2 from the germline V gene are MDHEN and SYDVKM. V gave up 4 bases and J gave up 2 bases; unmatched junction bases: 10. CDR3 nucleotide sequence: TGTGCCAGCAGTTCGATTGGACAGGGAGTACCCTACGAGCAGTACTTC. Its protein product is CASSSIGQGVPYEQYF.

This chain uses TRBV7-8 with TRBJ2-1; D is unresolved. V lost 5 bases, J lost 8 bases, and 10 bases lay in between. The V gene's germline CDR1 is SGHVS and CDR2 FQNEAQ. CDR3 length equals 12 residues. This CDR3 reads CASSLTPDEQFF. Here the CDR3 DNA reads TGTGCCAGCAGCCTAACTCCCGATGAGCAGTTCTTC. Filled out from reference TRBV7-8 and TRBJ2-1, the complete variable domain reads GAGVSQSPRYKVAKRGQDVALRCDPISGHVSLFWYQQALGQGPEFLTYFQNEAQLDKSGLPSDRFFAERPEGSVSTLKIQRTQQEDSAVYLCASSLTPDEQFFGPGTRLTVL.

This sequence joins TRBV29-1 and TRBJ2-4, with D possibly matching TRBD1 (5 bases). Germline V gene data show CDR1 as SQVTM and CDR2 as ANQGSEA. The V end was cut by 7 bases, the J end by 5 bases, with 15 bases between. The CDR3 spans 13 residues. CDR3 bases: TGCAGCGCCCTGGGGCAGGGCCAAAACATTCAGTACTTC. This gives the protein CSALGQGQNIQYF. The full variable domain, in which reference TRBV29-1 and TRBJ2-4 provide the parts outside the CDR3, is SAVISQKPSRDICQRGTSLTIQCQVDSQVTMMFWYRQQPGQSLTLIATANQGSEATYESGFVIDKFPISRPNLTFSTLTVSNMSPEDSSIYLCSALGQGQNIQYFGAGTRLSVL.

This clone has just one count. The rearrangement links TRBV5-4 to TRBJ1-1; D is unresolved. The CDR3 consists of 14 residues. The V and J ends lost 2 bases and 4 bases respectively, with 12 bases between them. Germline CDR1 and CDR2: SGHNT and YYREEE (reference sequence). In DNA, the CDR3 is TGTGCCAGCAGCTTTTACGGTCCATCCACTGAAGCTTTCTTT. Protein: CASSFYGPSTEAFF.

This clone was detected once. The chain joins TRBV7-2 to TRBJ2-4; TRBD2 might be the D (5 bases). CDR1 is SGHTA and CDR2 is FQGNSA in the germline V gene. The germline V and J ends were trimmed by 5 bases and 0 bases, with 14 bases remaining between them. This CDR3 region has 16 residues. CDR3 amino acids: CASSLSGGLAKNIQYF. The CDR3 nucleotides read TGTGCCAGCAGCCTAAGCGGTGGACTAGCCAAAAACATTCAGTACTTC. Supplemented by reference TRBV7-2 and TRBJ2-4, the full variable domain reads GAGVSQSPSNKVTEKGKDVELRCDPISGHTALYWYRQSLGQGLEFLIYFQGNSAPDKSGLPSDRFSAERTGGSVSTLTIQRTQQEDSAVYLCASSLSGGLAKNIQYFGAGTRLSVL.

The genes are TRBV19 and TRBJ1-4; TRBD1 matches at 8 bases. Looked up from germline, CDR1 is LNHDA and CDR2 is SQIVND (reference sequence). CDR3 length: 14 amino acids. V was pared by 7 bases and J by 8 bases, with 9 bases of the junction left unmatched. The CDR3 sequence is CASKTTGGSEKLFF. In DNA form, the CDR3 reads TGTGCCAGTAAAACAACAGGGGGTTCCGAAAAACTGTTTTTT.

The chain couples TRBV18 to TRBJ2-7; 8 positions match TRBD1. The CDR3 is 15 residues long. The V gene's germline CDR1 is KGHSH and CDR2 LQKENI. The junction had 5 bases not matched to a gene; V was cut back by 1 base and J by 3 bases. The DNA of the CDR3 is TGTGCCAGCTCACCACTGGACAGGGCTTACTACGAGCAGTACTTC. As protein: CASSPLDRAYYEQYF. The full variable domain, its missing parts supplied by reference TRBV18 and TRBJ2-7, is NAGVMQNPRHLVRRRGQEARLRCSPMKGHSHVYWYRQLPEEGLKFMVYLQKENIIDESGMPKERFSAEFPKEGPSILRIQQVVRGDSAAYFCASSPLDRAYYEQYFGPGTRLTVT.

This clone was recorded a few times. V and J are TRBV5-1 and TRBJ2-2, with 7 bases matching TRBD2. CDR1 and CDR2 (germline): SGHRS, YFSETQ. The CDR3 spans 13 residues. V trimming: 6 bases; J trimming: 4 bases; junction bases outside the gene matches: 3. This CDR3 is CASTPGGTGELFF. As DNA, the CDR3 is TGCGCCAGCACGCCGGGGGGCACCGGGGAGCTGTTTTTT.

The chain joins TRBV28 to TRBJ1-5; D gene uncertain. In germline, CDR1 is MDHEN, CDR2 SYDVKM. This CDR3 has 13 amino acids. V was trimmed by 6 bases and J by 3 bases, leaving 9 bases between them. The CDR3 DNA reads as TGTGCCAGCAGCCTTAGTCTCAATCAGCCCCAGCATTTT. As protein: CASSLSLNQPQHF. The complete variable domain, with remaining parts taken from reference TRBV28 and TRBJ1-5, reads DVKVTQSSRYLVKRTGEKVFLECVQDMDHENMFWYRQDPGLGLRLIYFSYDVKMKEKGDIPEGYSVSREKKERFSLILESASTNQTSMYLCASSLSLNQPQHFGDGTRLSIL.

The J gene is TRBJ1-2, the V gene TRBV5-1; no definite D call. CDR1 is SGHRS, CDR2 YFSETQ, per germline. Between the trimmed V and J ends, which lost 4 bases and 4 bases, there was a span of 8 bases. This CDR3 region has 12 residues. The CDR3 DNA is TGCGCCAGCAGCCCAAGCGGCTATGGCTACACCTTC. Translated, it gives CASSPSGYGYTF. Based on the CDR3 plus reference TRBV5-1 and TRBJ1-2, the full variable domain is KAGVTQTPRYLIKTRGQQVTLSCSPISGHRSVSWYQQTPGQGLQFLFEYFSETQRNKGNFPGRFSGRQFSNSRSEMNVSTLELGDSALYLCASSPSGYGYTFGSGTRLTVV.

The genes are TRBV7-9 and TRBJ2-4, with D possibly matching TRBD2 (5 bases). Germline V gene sequence: CDR1 SEHNR, CDR2 FQNEAQ (reference sequence). Trimming removed 4 bases from V and 0 bases from J, with 10 bases in between. The CDR3 contains 15 residues. The CDR3 bases are TGTGCCAGCAGCTCTACCGGGGAAGCCAAAAACATTCAGTACTTC. Translating gives CASSSTGEAKNIQYF.

The V gene is TRBV5-5, the J gene TRBJ2-3; D unclear. CDR1 and CDR2 (germline): SGHKS, YYEKEE (reference sequence). The CDR3 runs to 14 residues. The V gene lost 4 bases and the J gene lost 4 bases, with 13 bases spanning the gap. The CDR3 here is CASSQLRSSDTQYF. The CDR3, as DNA: TGTGCCAGCAGCCAGCTCCGCAGTTCAGATACGCAGTATTTT.

V and J are TRBV7-3 and TRBJ2-2; no firm D call. The CDR3 length is 14 residues. Germline lookup yields CDR1 SGHTA and CDR2 FQGTGA. Deletions cut 1 base from V and 1 base from J, with 4 bases between. CDR3 sequence reads: CASSLSRNTGELFF. CDR3 nucleotide sequence: TGTGCCAGCAGCTTAAGCCGGAACACCGGGGAGCTGTTTTTT. Filled out from reference TRBV7-3 and TRBJ2-2, the complete variable domain reads GAGVSQTPSNKVTEKGKYVELRCDPISGHTALYWYRQSLGQGPEFLIYFQGTGAADDSGLPNDRFFAVRPEGSVSTLKIQRTERGDSAVYLCASSLSRNTGELFFGEGSRLTVL.

This clone was observed once. This rearrangement joins TRBV12-3 or TRBV12-4 to TRBJ2-5; no reliable D call. This CDR3 comprises 11 residues. Trimming cost V 3 bases and J 7 bases, with 6 bases left between them. This chain's CDR3 is CASSFSGTQYF. CDR3 coding DNA: TGTGCCAGCAGTTTTTCAGGGACCCAGTACTTC.

The V call is TRBV18, the J call TRBJ1-2; D unclear. V was pared by 0 bases and J by 4 bases, with 6 bases between. This CDR3 region has 13 residues. Germline assignment: CDR1 KGHSH and CDR2 LQKENI. The CDR3 DNA sequence: TGTGCCAGCTCACCACCGGAATCCTATGGCTACACCTTC. Translation: CASSPPESYGYTF.

This chain links TRBV2 with TRBJ1-5; 8 nucleotides line up with TRBD1. The V gene end was trimmed by 7 bases and the J gene end by 6 bases; junction bases not matched to a gene: 5. The germline gives CDR1 SNHLY, CDR2 FYNNEI. The CDR3 sequence is 13 residues long. The CDR3 here is CASKEQGGQPQHF. As DNA, the CDR3 is TGTGCCAGCAAAGAACAGGGGGGTCAGCCCCAGCATTTT.

This clone was recorded once. This chain joins TRBV21-1 and TRBJ1-2; the D segment call TRBD1 is taken from the table without a DNA check. TRBV21-1 is deemed a pseudogene. The CDR3 contains 18 residues. CDR3 region: CASSKAIVGQTSNYGYTF. CDR3 coding DNA: TGTGCCAGCAGCAAAGCTATAGTGGGACAGACAAGTAACTATGGCTACACCTTC.

The CDR3 bases are TGTGCCAGCAGCCAATCCCTACAGGGTGGGGACTATGGCTACACCTTC. This encodes CASSQSLQGGDYGYTF. The chain is built from TRBV4-2 and TRBJ1-2, with D perhaps matching TRBD1 (6 bases). V lost 2 bases and J lost 3, with 16 bases in between. Germline V gene lookup returns CDR1 LGHNA and CDR2 YNFKEQ. CDR3 length equals 16 residues.

This chain links TRBV6-4 with TRBJ1-6; possible D gene TRBD1, 5 bases. The CDR3 consists of 14 residues. Trimming shortened V by 3 bases and J by 8 bases, and 11 bases separated the two germline ends. Germline loops: CDR1 MRHNA, CDR2 SNTAGT. This CDR3 is CASSEAGTDSPLHF. CDR3 sequence (DNA): TGTGCCAGCAGTGAGGCAGGGACGGATTCACCCCTCCACTTT.

The chain carries TRBV5-1 and TRBJ2-2; the D gene is possibly TRBD2 (5 bases). Trimming removed 0 bases from V and 6 bases from J, with 15 bases in between. Germline V gene sequence: CDR1 SGHRS, CDR2 YFSETQ. This CDR3 spans 16 amino acids. Written as DNA, the CDR3 is TGCGCCAGCAGCTTGGAGGGTCTAGCTGGGGCCGGGGAGCTGTTTTTT. Encoded protein: CASSLEGLAGAGELFF.

The rearrangement uses TRBV3-1 (or the pseudogene TRBV3-2) and TRBJ1-2, with a possible D match to TRBD1 (6 bases). The V end was cut by 6 bases, the J end by 8 bases, with 19 bases between. The CDR3 totals 14 residues. Germline values: CDR1 LGHDT, CDR2 YNNKEL (reference sequence). The CDR3: CASRGVDWDKGYTF. CDR3 bases: TGTGCCAGCAGGGGAGTTGATTGGGACAAGGGCTACACCTTC.

Turning to this clone: Sequence at one end of the junction differs from germline and may be a read error. The chain combines TRBV7-2 with TRBJ2-7; D might be TRBD2 (5 bases). From germline, CDR1 is SGHTA and CDR2 FQGNSA. The CDR3 is 13 residues long. The CDR3 bases are TGTGCCAGCAGCCTCGAATGGATTAGCGAGCGGTACTTC. It translates to CASSLEWISERYF.

The chain employs TRBV7-9 and TRBJ2-5; 9 bases line up with TRBD2. V lost 5 bases and J lost 7; bases outside the gene matches: 11. Germline V lookup: CDR1 SEHNR, CDR2 FQNEAQ (reference sequence). The CDR3 loop spans 15 amino acids. This CDR3 reads CASSPLASGVGTQYF. As DNA, the CDR3 is TGTGCCAGCAGCCCTCTAGCTAGCGGGGTTGGGACCCAGTACTTC.

J is TRBJ1-4 and V is TRBV19, with D possibly TRBD1 on 5 matching bases. CDR3 length equals 14 residues. V was clipped by 4 bases and J by 8 bases, with 14 bases between them. Germline V CDR1 and CDR2: LNHDA, SQIVND (reference sequence). The CDR3 here is CASSTRVGGEKLFF. CDR3 in DNA: TGTGCCAGTAGTACCAGGGTCGGGGGAGAAAAACTGTTTTTT.